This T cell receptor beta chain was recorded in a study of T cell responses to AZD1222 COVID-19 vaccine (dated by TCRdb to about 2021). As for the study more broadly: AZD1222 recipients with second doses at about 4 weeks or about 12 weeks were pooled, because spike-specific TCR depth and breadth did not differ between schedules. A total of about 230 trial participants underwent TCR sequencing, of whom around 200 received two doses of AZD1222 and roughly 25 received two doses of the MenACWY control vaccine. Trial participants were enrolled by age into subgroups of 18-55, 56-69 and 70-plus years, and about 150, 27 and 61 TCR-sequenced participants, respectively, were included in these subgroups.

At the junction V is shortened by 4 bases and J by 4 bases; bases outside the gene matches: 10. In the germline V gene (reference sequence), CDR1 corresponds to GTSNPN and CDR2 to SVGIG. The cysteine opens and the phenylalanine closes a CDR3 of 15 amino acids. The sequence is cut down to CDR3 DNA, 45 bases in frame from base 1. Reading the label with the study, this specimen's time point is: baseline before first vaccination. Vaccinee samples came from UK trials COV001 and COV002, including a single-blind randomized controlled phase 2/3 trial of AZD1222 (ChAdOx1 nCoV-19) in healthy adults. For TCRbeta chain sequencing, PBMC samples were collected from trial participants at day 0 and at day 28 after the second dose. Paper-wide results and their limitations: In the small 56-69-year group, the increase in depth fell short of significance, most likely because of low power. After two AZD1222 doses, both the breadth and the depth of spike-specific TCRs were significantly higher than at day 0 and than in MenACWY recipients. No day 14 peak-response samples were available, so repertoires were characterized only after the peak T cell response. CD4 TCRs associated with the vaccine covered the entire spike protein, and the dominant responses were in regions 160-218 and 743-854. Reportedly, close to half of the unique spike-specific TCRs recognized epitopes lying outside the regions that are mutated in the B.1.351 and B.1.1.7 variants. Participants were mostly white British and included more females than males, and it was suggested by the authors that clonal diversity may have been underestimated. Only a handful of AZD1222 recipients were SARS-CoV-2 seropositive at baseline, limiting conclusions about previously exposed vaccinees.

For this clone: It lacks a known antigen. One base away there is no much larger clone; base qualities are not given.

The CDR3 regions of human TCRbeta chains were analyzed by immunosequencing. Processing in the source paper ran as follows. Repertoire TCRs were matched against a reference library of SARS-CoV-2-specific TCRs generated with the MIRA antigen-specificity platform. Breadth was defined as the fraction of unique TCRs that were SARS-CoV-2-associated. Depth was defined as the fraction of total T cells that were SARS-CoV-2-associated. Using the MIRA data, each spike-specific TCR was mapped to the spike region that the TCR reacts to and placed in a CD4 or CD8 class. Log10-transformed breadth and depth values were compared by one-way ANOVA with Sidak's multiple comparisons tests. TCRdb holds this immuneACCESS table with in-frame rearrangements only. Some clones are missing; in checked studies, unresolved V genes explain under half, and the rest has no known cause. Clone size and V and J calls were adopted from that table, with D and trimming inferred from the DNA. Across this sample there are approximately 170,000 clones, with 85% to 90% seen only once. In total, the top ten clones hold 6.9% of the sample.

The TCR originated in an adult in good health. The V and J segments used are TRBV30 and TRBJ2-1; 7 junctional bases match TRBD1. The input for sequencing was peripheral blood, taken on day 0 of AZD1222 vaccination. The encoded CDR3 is CAWTKDRDTYNEQFF. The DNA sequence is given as TGTGCCTGGACTAAAGACAGGGATACTTACAATGAGCAGTTCTTC.